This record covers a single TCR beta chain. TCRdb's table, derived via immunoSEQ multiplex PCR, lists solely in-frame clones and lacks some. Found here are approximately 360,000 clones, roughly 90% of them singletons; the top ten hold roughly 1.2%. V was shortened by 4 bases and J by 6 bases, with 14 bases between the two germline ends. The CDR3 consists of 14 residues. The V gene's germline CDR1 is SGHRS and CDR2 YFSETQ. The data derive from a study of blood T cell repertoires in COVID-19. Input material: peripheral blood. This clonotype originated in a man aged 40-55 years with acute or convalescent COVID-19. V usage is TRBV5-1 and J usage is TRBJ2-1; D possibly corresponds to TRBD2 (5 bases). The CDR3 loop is CASSIIAQANEQFF. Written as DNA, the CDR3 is TGCGCCAGCAGCATTATAGCGCAGGCCAATGAGCAGTTCTTC. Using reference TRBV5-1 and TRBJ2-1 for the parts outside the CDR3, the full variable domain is KAGVTQTPRYLIKTRGQQVTLSCSPISGHRSVSWYQQTPGQGLQFLFEYFSETQRNKGNFPGRFSGRQFSNSRSEMNVSTLELGDSALYLCASSIIAQANEQFFGPGTRLTVL.